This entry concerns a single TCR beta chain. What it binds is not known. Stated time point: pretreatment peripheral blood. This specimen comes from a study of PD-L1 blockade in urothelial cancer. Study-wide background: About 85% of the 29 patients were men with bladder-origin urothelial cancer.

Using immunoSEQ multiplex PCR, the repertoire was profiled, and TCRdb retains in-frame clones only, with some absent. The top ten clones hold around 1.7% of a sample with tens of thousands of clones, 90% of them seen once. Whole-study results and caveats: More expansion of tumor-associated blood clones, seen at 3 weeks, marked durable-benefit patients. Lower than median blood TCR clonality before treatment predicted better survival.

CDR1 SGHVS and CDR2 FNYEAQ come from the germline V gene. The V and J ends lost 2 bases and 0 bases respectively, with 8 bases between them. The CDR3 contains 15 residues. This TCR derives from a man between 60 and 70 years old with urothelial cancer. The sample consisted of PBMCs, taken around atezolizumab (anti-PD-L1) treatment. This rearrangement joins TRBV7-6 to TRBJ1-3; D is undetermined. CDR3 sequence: CASSLFQVSGNTIYF. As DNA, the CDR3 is TGTGCCAGCAGCTTATTTCAGGTCTCTGGAAACACCATATATTTT.